Each of the 14 T cell receptor beta chains below was sequenced from the same sample in a study of cytomegalovirus exposure and HLA in healthy donors (dated by TCRdb to about 2017). Library preparation employed the immunoSEQ multiplex PCR assay. A mixture of 60 forward primers for TCR Vbeta segments and 13 reverse primers for TCR Jbeta segments was used in the multiplex PCR. TCRdb carries this immuneACCESS record with in-frame sequences only. Its versions omit some clonotypes, under half of them owing to an unresolved V gene in the studies checked, with the rest unexplained. Recorded for this sample are 200,000 to 250,000 clones; just over 75% of them occurred a single time. The top ten hold roughly 0.6% of the sample. The sequencing input was PBMCs. Source of these receptors: a man younger than 35 in good health and CMV-seronegative.

The chain is built from TRBV27 and TRBJ2-4; 8 bases agree with TRBD1. This CDR3 contains 16 residues. CDR1 and CDR2 from the germline V gene are MNHEY and SMNVEV (reference sequence). The V gene end was trimmed by 7 bases and the J gene end by 3 bases; junction bases not matched to a gene: 11. CDR3 protein: CASTTNGQGGKNIQYF. The CDR3 nucleotides read TGTGCCAGCACCACAAATGGACAGGGAGGCAAAAACATTCAGTACTTC.

The V call is TRBV28, the J call TRBJ2-7; the match to TRBD2 covers 9 bases. The CDR3 length is 17 residues. Looked up from germline, CDR1 is MDHEN and CDR2 is SYDVKM. With 5 bases clipped from V and 1 base from J, the junction kept 12 bases outside the gene matches. DNA of the CDR3: TGTGCCAGCAGTCGACTAGCGGTCCGTATAGGTTCCTACGAGCAGTACTTC. It translates to CASSRLAVRIGSYEQYF.

V usage is TRBV27 and J usage is TRBJ2-5; no clear D gene. Trimming left V 4 bases short and J 3 bases short, with 12 bases between. Germline CDR1 reads MNHEY; CDR2 reads SMNVEV (reference sequence). The CDR3 sequence is 14 residues long. CDR3 amino acids: CASSSRMRKETQYF. CDR3 nucleotide sequence: TGTGCCAGCAGTTCCCGGATGAGGAAAGAGACCCAGTACTTC.

The gene calls are TRBV4-2 and TRBJ2-5; TRBD2 matches at 10 bases. With the DNA end fitting TRBJ2-7 better, the J assignment may be wrong. The CDR3 is 15 amino acids. Germline loops: CDR1 LGHNA, CDR2 YNFKEQ. As DNA, the CDR3 is TGTGCCAGCAGCCACCTAGCGGGAGTCCTCTACGAGCAGTACTTC. It is translated as CASSHLAGVLYEQYF.

This chain joins TRBV29-1 and TRBJ1-1, with D unclear. Germline V CDR1 and CDR2: SQVTM, ANQGSEA. Between the trimmed V and J ends, which lost 5 bases and 0 bases, there was a span of 10 bases. The CDR3 is 13 residues long. CDR3 sequence: CSVTKGVNTEAFF. CDR3 DNA sequence: TGCAGCGTTACAAAAGGAGTGAACACTGAAGCTTTCTTT.

This clone appeared a few times. CDR3 sequence: CASSLRHGELFF. CDR3 DNA: TGTGCCAGCAGCCTCAGGCACGGGGAGCTGTTTTTT. The V and J genes are TRBV4-2 and TRBJ2-2, with no clear D. The V end lost 4 bases, the J end lost 7 bases, and 7 bases lay between the germline ends. CDR1 is LGHNA and CDR2 is YNFKEQ in the germline V gene. The CDR3 loop spans 12 amino acids.

This clone was observed a few times. The chain employs TRBV27 and TRBJ1-4; D is undetermined. The CDR3 sequence is 14 residues long. CDR1 and CDR2 from the germline V gene are MNHEY and SMNVEV (reference sequence). Between the trimmed V and J ends, which lost 6 bases and 4 bases, there was a span of 12 bases. DNA of the CDR3: TGTGCCAGCAGCCTGGTCGGGTTTAATGAAAAACTGTTTTTT. Translated: CASSLVGFNEKLFF. The whole variable domain, filled in from reference TRBV27 and TRBJ1-4, reads EAQVTQNPRYLITVTGKKLTVTCSQNMNHEYMSWYRQDPGLGLRQIYYSMNVEVTDKGDVPEGYKVSRKEKRNFPLILESPSPNQTSLYFCASSLVGFNEKLFFGSGTQLSVL.

This chain connects TRBV6-4 to TRBJ2-7; possibly TRBD2 for D (5 bases). V lost 2 bases to trimming and J lost 0 bases, with 14 bases between them. The CDR3 length is 16 residues. Germline loops: CDR1 MRHNA, CDR2 SNTAGT. CDR3 bases: TGTGCCAGCAGTGACCCTTCGCGGGTTAGCTCCTACGAGCAGTACTTC. Translation gives CASSDPSRVSSYEQYF.

The V call is TRBV7-2, the J call TRBJ1-1, with D possibly being TRBD1 (6 bases). The CDR3 extends over 12 amino acids. With 2 bases removed from V and 12 bases from J, the gap between germline ends came to 13 bases. Germline-derived CDR1 and CDR2 are SGHTA and FQGNSA. CDR3 DNA: TGTGCCAGCAGCTTAAGCGGGGGCAAGTCTTTCTTT. This translates into CASSLSGGKSFF.

The chain links TRBV7-3 to TRBJ1-1; TRBD1 agrees at 7 bases. V was pared by 8 bases and J by 1 base, with 4 bases of the junction left unmatched. Germline-derived CDR1 and CDR2 are SGHTA and FQGTGA. This CDR3 is built from 13 residues. This CDR3 is CASGTGANTEAFF. The CDR3 DNA is TGTGCCAGCGGAACAGGGGCGAACACTGAAGCTTTCTTT.

The J gene is TRBJ2-3, the V gene TRBV10-1, with TRBD2 identical over 9 bases. After removal of 3 bases from V and 1 base from J, the junction contained 2 bases not matched to a gene. The CDR3 consists of 15 residues. Looked up from germline, CDR1 is WNHNN and CDR2 is SYGVQD (reference sequence). The CDR3 protein is CASSELAGGTDTQYF. CDR3 nucleotides: TGCGCCAGCAGTGAACTAGCGGGCGGCACAGATACGCAGTATTTT.

The chain uses TRBV5-4 and TRBJ2-7; D is perhaps TRBD2 (6 bases). The CDR3 is 13 amino acids. Trimming shortened V by 0 bases and J by 3 bases, and 7 bases separated the two germline ends. Germline CDR1 reads SGHNT; CDR2 reads YYREEE (reference sequence). CDR3 amino acids: CASSLDGGYEQYF. CDR3 nucleotides: TGTGCCAGCAGCTTGGACGGGGGCTACGAGCAGTACTTC.

The chain has TRBV5-4 and TRBJ1-2; 10 nucleotides align to TRBD1. Losses at the gene ends were 4 bases for V and 7 bases for J; bases not matched to a gene: 13. The CDR3 has 16 amino acids. Germline assignment: CDR1 SGHNT and CDR2 YYREEE (reference sequence). The chain's CDR3 is CASSTPGQGNFGGYTF. CDR3 in DNA: TGTGCCAGCAGCACACCGGGACAGGGGAACTTCGGTGGCTACACCTTC.

J is TRBJ1-2 and V is TRBV29-1, with 11 bases matching TRBD1. The V gene's germline CDR1 is SQVTM and CDR2 ANQGSEA. V lost 7 bases, J lost 4 bases, and 5 bases stayed unmatched. CDR3 length: 13 residues. In nucleotides, the CDR3 is TGCAGCGCGAGGGGACAGGGGGGCTATGGCTACACCTTC. Protein: CSARGQGGYGYTF.